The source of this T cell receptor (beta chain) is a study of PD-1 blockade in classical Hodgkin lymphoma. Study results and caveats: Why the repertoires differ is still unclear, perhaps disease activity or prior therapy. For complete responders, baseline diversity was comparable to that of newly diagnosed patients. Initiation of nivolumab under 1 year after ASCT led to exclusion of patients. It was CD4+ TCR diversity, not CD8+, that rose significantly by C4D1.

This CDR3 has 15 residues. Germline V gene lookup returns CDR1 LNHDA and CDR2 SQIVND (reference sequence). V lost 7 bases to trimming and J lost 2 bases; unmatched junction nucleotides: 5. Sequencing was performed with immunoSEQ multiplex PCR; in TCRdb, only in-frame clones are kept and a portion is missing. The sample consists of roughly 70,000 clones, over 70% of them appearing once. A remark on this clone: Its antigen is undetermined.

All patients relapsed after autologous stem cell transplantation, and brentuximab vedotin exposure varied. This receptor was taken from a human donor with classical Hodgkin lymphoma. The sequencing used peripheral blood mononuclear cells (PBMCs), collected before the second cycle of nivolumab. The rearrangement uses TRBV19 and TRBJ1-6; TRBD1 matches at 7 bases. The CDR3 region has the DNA TGTGCCAGTAAGGAACAGGGGACCTATAATTCACCCCTCCACTTT. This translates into CASKEQGTYNSPLHF.